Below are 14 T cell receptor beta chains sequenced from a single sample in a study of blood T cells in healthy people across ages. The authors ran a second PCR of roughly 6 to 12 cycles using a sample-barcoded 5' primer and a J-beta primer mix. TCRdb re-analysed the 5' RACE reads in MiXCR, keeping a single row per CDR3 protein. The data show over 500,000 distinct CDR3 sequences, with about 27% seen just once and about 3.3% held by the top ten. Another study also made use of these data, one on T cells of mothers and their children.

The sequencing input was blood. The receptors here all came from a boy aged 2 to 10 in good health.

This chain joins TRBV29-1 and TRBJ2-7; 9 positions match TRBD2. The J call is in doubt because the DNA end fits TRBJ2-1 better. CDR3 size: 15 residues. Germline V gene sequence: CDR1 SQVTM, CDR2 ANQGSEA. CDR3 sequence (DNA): TGCAGCGTTGAAGTGGCTAGCGGGATTAGTAATGAGCAGTTCTTC. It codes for CSVEVASGISNEQFF.

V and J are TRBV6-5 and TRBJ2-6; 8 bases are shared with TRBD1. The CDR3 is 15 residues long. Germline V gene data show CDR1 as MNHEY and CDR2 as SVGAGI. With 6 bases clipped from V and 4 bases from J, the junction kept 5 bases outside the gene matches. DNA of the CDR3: TGTGCCAGCAGCAGGGGGCCGGGGGGGGCCAACGTCCTGACTTTC. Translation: CASSRGPGGANVLTF.

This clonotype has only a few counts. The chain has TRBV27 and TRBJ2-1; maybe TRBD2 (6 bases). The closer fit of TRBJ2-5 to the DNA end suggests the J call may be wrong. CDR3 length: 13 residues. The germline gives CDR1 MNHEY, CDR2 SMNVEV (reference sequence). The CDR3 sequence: CASRLAKGETQYF. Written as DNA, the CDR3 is TGTGCCAGCAGGCTAGCGAAGGGAGAGACCCAGTACTTC.

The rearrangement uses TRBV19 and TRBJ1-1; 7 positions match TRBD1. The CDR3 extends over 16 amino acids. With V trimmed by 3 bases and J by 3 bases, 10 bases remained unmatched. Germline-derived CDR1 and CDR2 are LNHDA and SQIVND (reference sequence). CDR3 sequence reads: CASSMSQGRSDTEAFF. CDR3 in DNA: TGTGCCAGTAGTATGTCACAGGGGCGCTCGGACACTGAAGCTTTCTTT.

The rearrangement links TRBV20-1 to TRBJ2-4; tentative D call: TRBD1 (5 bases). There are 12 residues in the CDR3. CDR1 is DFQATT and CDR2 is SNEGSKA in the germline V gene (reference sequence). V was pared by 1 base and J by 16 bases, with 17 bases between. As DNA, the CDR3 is TGCAGTGCTAGAGGACAGCCCCCTCTGGGTTACTTC. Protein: CSARGQPPLGYF.

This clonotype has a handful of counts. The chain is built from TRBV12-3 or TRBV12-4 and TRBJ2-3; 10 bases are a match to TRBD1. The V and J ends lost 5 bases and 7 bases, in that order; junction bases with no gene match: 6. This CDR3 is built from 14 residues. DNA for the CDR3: TGTGCCAGCAGTCGACAGGGGGCATTGAATACGCAGTATTTT. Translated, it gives CASSRQGALNTQYF.

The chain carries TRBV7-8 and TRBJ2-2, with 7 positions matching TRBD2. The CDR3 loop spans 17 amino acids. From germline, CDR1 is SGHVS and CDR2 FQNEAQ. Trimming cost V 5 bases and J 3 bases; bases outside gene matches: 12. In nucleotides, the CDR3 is TGTGCCAGCAGCCCCCTAATGACTAGCAAGGACACCGGGGAGCTGTTTTTT. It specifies CASSPLMTSKDTGELFF.

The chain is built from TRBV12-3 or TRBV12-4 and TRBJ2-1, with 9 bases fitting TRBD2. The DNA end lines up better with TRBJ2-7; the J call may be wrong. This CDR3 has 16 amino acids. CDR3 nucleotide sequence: TGTGCCAGCAGTCCCCAATCAAGCGGGACTAGCCGCGAGCAGTACTTC. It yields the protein CASSPQSSGTSREQYF.

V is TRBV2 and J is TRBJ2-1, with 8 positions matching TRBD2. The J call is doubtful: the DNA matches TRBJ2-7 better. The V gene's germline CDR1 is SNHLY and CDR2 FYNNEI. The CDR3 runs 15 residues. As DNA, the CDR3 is TGTGCCAGCAGTGAAGCGCGTAGCGGGGTGGGTGAGCAGTACTTC. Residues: CASSEARSGVGEQYF.

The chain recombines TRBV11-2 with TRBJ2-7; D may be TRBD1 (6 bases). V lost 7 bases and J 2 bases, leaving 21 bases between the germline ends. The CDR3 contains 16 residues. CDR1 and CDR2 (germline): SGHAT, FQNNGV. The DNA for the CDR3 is TGTGCCAGCACCAGGGGTCGAGGGTCTCTTACCTACGAGCAGTACTTC. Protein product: CASTRGRGSLTYEQYF.

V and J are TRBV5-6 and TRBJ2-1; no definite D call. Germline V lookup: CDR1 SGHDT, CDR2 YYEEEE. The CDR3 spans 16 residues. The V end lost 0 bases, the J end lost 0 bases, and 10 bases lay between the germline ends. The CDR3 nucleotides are TGTGCCAGCAGCTTGGGCGGTAAGAGCTCCTACAATGAGCAGTTCTTC. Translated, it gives CASSLGGKSSYNEQFF.

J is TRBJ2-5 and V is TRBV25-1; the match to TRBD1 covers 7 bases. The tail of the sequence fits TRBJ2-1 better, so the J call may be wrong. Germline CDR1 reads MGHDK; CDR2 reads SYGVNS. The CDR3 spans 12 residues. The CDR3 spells CATSVGGDEQFF. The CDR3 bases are TGTGCCACCTCCGTAGGGGGCGATGAGCAGTTCTTC.

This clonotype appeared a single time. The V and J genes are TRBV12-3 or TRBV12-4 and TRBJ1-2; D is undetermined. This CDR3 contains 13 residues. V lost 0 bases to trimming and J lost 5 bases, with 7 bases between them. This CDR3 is CASSLADFYGYTF. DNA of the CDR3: TGTGCCAGCAGTTTAGCGGACTTTTATGGCTACACCTTC.

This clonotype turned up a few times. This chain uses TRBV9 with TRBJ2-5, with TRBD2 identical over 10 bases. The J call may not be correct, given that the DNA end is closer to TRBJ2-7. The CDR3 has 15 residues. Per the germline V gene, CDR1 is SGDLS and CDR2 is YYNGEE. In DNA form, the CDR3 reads TGTGCCAGCAGCGTGGGGACTAGCGATATTTACGAGCAGTACTTC. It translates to CASSVGTSDIYEQYF.